Listed below are T cell receptor beta chains from one sample, sequenced in a study of T cell responses to AZD1222 COVID-19 vaccine. This table comes from immunoSEQ multiplex PCR, and its TCRdb copy is limited to in-frame clones, with some not included. The table includes nearly 110,000 clones, 89% detected once. Material: peripheral blood, obtained on day 0 of AZD1222 vaccination. The source of these receptors is an adult in good health. CDR3s include the opening cysteine and the closing phenylalanine or tryptophan. The order of the fields is CDR3 protein, CDR3 DNA, CDR3 length, V gene, J gene, D gene. A D gene is named only where the DNA matches it firmly.

CASTLGHSSYNEQFF,TGTGCCAGCACCCTGGGACACAGCTCCTACAATGAGCAGTTCTTC,15,TRBV7-2,TRBJ2-1,NA
CASTLYRNQPQHF,TGCGCCAGCACCCTTTACAGGAATCAGCCCCAGCATTTT,13,TRBV10-2,TRBJ1-5,NA
CASSFGTGGATDTQYF,TGTGCCAGCAGCTTCGGGACAGGGGGAGCGACAGATACGCAGTATTTT,16,TRBV11-1,TRBJ2-3,TRBD1
CASSHVRGGETQYF,TGTGCCAGCAGTCACGTACGGGGCGGGGAGACCCAGTACTTC,14,TRBV5-6,TRBJ2-5,NA
CAISRDSTQETQYF,TGTGCCATCAGTAGGGACAGTACCCAAGAGACCCAGTACTTC,14,TRBV10-3,TRBJ2-5,TRBD1
CASSRTSGSLGNEQFF,TGTGCCAGCAGCAGGACTAGCGGGAGCCTCGGAAATGAGCAGTTCTTC,16,TRBV7-3,TRBJ2-1,TRBD2
CATSDWAGPYEQYF,TGTGCCACCAGTGATTGGGCCGGGCCCTACGAGCAGTACTTC,14,TRBV24-1,TRBJ2-7,NA
CATSDWSGQGPNYGYTF,TGTGCCACCAGTGATTGGTCTGGGCAGGGCCCCAACTATGGCTACACCTTC,17,TRBV24-1,TRBJ1-2,NA
CASSLAAVRVSTKSYNEQFF,TGTGCCAGCAGCTTAGCTGCGGTCAGGGTATCCACGAAGTCCTACAATGAGCAGTTCTTC,20,TRBV7-6,TRBJ2-1,NA
CASSLVASGSSGEQFF,TGCGCCAGCAGCTTGGTGGCTAGCGGGAGTTCGGGAGAGCAGTTCTTC,16,TRBV5-1,TRBJ2-1,TRBD2